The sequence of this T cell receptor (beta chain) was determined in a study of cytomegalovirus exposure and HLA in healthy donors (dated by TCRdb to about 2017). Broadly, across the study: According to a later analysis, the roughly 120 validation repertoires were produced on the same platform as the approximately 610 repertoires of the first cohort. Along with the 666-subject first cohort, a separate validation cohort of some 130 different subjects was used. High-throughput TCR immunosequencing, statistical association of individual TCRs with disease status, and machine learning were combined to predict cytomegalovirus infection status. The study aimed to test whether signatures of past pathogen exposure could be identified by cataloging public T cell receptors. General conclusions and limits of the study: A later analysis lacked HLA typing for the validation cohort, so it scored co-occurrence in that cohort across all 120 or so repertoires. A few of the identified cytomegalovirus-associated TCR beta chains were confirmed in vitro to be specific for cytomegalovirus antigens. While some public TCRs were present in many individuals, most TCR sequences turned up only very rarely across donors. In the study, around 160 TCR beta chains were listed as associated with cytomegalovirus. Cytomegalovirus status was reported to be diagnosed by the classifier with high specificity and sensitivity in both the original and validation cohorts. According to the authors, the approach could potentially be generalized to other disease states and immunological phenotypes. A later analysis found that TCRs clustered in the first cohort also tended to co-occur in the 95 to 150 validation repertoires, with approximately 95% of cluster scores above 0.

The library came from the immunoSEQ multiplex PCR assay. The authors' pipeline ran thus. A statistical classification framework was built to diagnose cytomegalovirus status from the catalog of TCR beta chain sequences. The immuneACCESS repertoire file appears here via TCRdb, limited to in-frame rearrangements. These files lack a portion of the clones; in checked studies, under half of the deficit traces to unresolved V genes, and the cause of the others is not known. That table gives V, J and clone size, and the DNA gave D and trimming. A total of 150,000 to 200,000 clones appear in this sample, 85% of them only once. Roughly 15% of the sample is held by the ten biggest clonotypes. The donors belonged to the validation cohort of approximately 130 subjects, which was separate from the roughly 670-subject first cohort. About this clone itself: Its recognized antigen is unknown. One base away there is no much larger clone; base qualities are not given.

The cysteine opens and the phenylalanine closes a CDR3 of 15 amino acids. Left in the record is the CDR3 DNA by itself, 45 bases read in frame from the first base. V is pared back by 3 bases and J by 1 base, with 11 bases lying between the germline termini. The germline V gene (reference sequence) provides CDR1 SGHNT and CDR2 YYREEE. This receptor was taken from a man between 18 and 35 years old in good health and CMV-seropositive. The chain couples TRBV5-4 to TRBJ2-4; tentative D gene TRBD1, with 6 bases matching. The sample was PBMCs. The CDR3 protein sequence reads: CASSSTGQAKNIQYF. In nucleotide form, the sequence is TGTGCCAGCAGCTCGACAGGTCAGGCCAAAAACATTCAGTACTTC.